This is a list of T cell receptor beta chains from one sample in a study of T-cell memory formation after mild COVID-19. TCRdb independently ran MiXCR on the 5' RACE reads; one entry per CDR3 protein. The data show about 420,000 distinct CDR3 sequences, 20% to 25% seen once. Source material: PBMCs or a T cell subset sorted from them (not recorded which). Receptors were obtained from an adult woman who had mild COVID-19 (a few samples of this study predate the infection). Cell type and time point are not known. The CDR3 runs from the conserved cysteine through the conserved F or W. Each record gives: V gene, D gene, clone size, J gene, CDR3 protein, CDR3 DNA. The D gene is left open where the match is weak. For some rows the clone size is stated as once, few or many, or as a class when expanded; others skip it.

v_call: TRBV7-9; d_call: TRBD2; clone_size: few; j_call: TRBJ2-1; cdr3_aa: CASSFPGGLIKNYNEQFF; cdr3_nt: TGTGCCAGCAGCTTCCCGGGGGGGCTCATAAAAAACTACAATGAGCAGTTCTTC
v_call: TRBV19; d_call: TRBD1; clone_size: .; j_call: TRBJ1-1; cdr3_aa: CASSTTQGAEAFF; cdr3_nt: TGTGCCAGTAGTACCACACAGGGGGCGGAGGCTTTCTTT
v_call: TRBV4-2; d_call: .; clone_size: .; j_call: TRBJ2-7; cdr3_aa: CASSQGRTRGEQYF; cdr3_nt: TGTGCCAGCAGCCAAGGGAGGACCAGGGGCGAGCAGTACTTC
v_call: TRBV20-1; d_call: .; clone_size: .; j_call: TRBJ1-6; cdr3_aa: CSARDQMQGENSPLHF; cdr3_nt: TGCAGTGCTAGAGATCAGATGCAGGGTGAGAATTCACCCCTCCACTTT
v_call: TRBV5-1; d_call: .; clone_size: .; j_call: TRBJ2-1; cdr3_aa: CASSPPTSGMSSYNEQFF; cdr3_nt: TGCGCCAGCAGTCCTCCAACATCGGGCATGAGCTCCTACAATGAGCAGTTCTTC
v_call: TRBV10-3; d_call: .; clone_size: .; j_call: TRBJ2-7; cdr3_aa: CAIRDSTGEQYF; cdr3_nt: TGTGCCATCAGGGACTCCACAGGCGAGCAGTACTTC
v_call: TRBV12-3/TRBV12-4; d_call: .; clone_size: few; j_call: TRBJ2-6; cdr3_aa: CASSSQSSGANVLTF; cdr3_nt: TGTGCCAGCAGCTCACAGTCCTCTGGGGCCAACGTCCTGACTTTC
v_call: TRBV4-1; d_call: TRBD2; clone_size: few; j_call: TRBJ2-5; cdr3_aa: CASSLERGGLETQYF; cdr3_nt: TGCGCCAGCAGCCTAGAGCGGGGGGGATTAGAGACCCAGTACTTC
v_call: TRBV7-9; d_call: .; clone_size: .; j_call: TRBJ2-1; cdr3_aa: CASHVDSVFNEQFF; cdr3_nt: TGTGCCAGCCATGTCGACTCCGTATTCAATGAGCAGTTCTTC
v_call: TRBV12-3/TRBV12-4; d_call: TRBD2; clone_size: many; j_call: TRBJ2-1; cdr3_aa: CASSPLTSGGHNEQFF; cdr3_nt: TGTGCCAGCAGCCCACTGACTAGCGGGGGGCACAATGAGCAGTTCTTC
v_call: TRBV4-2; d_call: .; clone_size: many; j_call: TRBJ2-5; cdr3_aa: CASSQGAADRETQYF; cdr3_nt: TGTGCCAGCAGCCAAGGGGCAGCCGACAGGGAGACCCAGTACTTC
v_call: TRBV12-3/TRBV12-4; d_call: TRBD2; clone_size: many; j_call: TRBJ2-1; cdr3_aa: CASSLTSGGNEQFF; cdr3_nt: TGTGCCAGCAGTTTAACTAGCGGGGGCAATGAGCAGTTCTTC
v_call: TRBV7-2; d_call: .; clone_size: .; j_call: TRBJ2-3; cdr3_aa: CASSPLAGLQYF; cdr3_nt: TGTGCCAGCAGTCCTCTAGCCGGACTGCAGTATTTT
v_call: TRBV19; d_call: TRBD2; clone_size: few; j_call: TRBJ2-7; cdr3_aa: CASSWGLAVSYEQYF; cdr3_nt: TGTGCCAGTAGTTGGGGACTAGCGGTTTCCTACGAGCAGTACTTC
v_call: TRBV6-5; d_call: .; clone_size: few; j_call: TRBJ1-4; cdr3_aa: CASQISPPPGGTNEKLFF; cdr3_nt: TGTGCCAGTCAGATATCCCCCCCCCCGGGAGGCACTAATGAAAAACTGTTTTTT
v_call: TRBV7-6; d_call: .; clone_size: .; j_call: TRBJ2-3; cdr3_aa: CASSPTRLSTDTQYF; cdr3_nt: TGTGCCAGCAGCCCTACTAGGTTAAGCACAGATACGCAGTATTTT
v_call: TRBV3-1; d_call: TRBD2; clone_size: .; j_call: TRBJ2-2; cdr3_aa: CASSQDRASGRGRVEELFF; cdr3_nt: TGTGCCAGCAGCCAAGATCGGGCTAGCGGGAGGGGAAGGGTAGAGGAGCTGTTTTTT
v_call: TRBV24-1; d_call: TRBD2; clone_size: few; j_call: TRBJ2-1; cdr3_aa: CATSDFGGNEQFF; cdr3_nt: TGTGCCACCAGTGATTTCGGGGGGAATGAGCAGTTCTTC
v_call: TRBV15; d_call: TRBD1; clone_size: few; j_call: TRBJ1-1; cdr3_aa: CATRARTGGVTEAFF; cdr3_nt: TGTGCCACCAGAGCTCGGACAGGGGGAGTCACTGAAGCTTTCTTT
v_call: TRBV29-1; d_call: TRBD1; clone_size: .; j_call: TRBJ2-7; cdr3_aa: CSVEAGQGYEQYF; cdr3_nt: TGCAGCGTTGAGGCGGGACAGGGGTACGAGCAGTACTTC
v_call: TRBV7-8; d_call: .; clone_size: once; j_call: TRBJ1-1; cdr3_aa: CASSAPENTEAFF; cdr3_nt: TGTGCCAGCAGCGCCCCAGAGAACACTGAAGCTTTCTTT
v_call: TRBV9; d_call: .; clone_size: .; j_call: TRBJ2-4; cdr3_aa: CASSPRAGVDGKNIQYF; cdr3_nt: TGTGCCAGCAGCCCCCGGGCTGGGGTGGATGGCAAAAACATTCAGTACTTC